These 21 T cell receptor beta chains were sequenced from one sample in a study of cytomegalovirus exposure and HLA in healthy donors. Primers included in the PCR were 60 Vbeta and 13 Jbeta primers. This table comes from immunoSEQ multiplex PCR, and its TCRdb copy is limited to in-frame clones, with some not included. The sample lists over 90,000 clones; approximately 85% were seen once. Sequenced: PBMCs. Source of these receptors: a man between 40 and 49 years old in good health and CMV-seropositive.

The chain couples TRBV19 to TRBJ2-6, with a weak D call TRBD2 (6 bases). V dropped 1 base and J dropped 0 bases, with 7 bases sitting between them. The germline gives CDR1 LNHDA, CDR2 SQIVND (reference sequence). The CDR3 has 16 amino acids. The CDR3 sequence: CASSIAGVSGANVLTF. In DNA, the CDR3 is TGTGCCAGTAGTATAGCGGGGGTCTCTGGGGCCAACGTCCTGACTTTC.

The genes are TRBV15 and TRBJ2-7, with D tentatively TRBD1 (5 bases). Trimming cost V 6 bases and J 2 bases, with 14 bases left between them. This CDR3 has 14 amino acids. The germline CDR1 and CDR2 sequences are LNHNV and YYDKDF (reference sequence). The CDR3 DNA reads as TGTGCCACCAGAAAAAGGGTGACAGCCTACGAGCAGTACTTC. This translates into CATRKRVTAYEQYF.

This clone was detected a few times. The gene calls are TRBV28 and TRBJ1-2; 7 positions match TRBD1. The CDR3 has 16 amino acids. Germline V gene lookup returns CDR1 MDHEN and CDR2 SYDVKM. Unmatched junction bases numbered 14, after V lost 6 bases and J lost 4 bases. CDR3 protein: CASSSPSRQGRYGYTF. CDR3 coding DNA: TGTGCCAGCAGCTCACCGTCCCGACAGGGACGCTATGGCTACACCTTC.

The V and J genes are TRBV19 and TRBJ1-5; D perhaps matches TRBD1 (5 bases). Looked up from germline, CDR1 is LNHDA and CDR2 is SQIVND (reference sequence). V was clipped by 8 bases and J by 6 bases, with 17 bases between them. This CDR3 has 14 residues. CDR3 amino acids: CASGPGVGSQPQHF. In DNA, the CDR3 is TGTGCCAGTGGGCCGGGGGTTGGGAGTCAGCCCCAGCATTTT.

The CDR3 region is CASSVGGTGIGELFF. The CDR3 DNA sequence: TGTGCCAGCAGCGTAGGAGGGACAGGGATCGGGGAGCTGTTTTTT. The rearrangement joins TRBV9 to TRBJ2-2; 9 nucleotides line up with TRBD1. The germline V gene encodes CDR1 SGDLS and CDR2 YYNGEE. The V and J ends lost 0 bases and 7 bases, in that order; junction bases with no gene match: 4. The CDR3 length is 15 residues.

The V call is TRBV18, the J call TRBJ2-7, with D uncertain. From germline, CDR1 is KGHSH and CDR2 LQKENI. The CDR3 sequence is 14 residues long. V lost 3 bases to trimming and J lost 0 bases, with 9 bases between them. The CDR3 DNA is TGTGCCAGCTCACCCCGGGTAGACTCCTACGAGCAGTACTTC. Amino acid sequence: CASSPRVDSYEQYF.

V is TRBV14 and J is TRBJ2-1; D may be TRBD2 (6 bases). The V gene lost 1 base and the J gene lost 4 bases, with 11 bases spanning the gap. The CDR3 consists of 15 residues. Germline CDR1 and CDR2: SGHDN and FVKESK. CDR3 loop: CASSQAGTFYNEQFF. For the CDR3, the DNA is TGTGCCAGCAGCCAAGCCGGGACTTTTTACAATGAGCAGTTCTTC. Filled out from reference TRBV14 and TRBJ2-1, the complete variable domain reads EAGVTQFPSHSVIEKGQTVTLRCDPISGHDNLYWYRRVMGKEIKFLLHFVKESKQDESGMPNNRFLAERTGGTYSTLKVQPAELEDSGVYFCASSQAGTFYNEQFFGPGTRLTVL.

V is TRBV7-9 and J is TRBJ2-7, with D hard to call. This CDR3 is built from 13 residues. V dropped 5 bases and J dropped 1 base, with 9 bases sitting between them. Germline-derived CDR1 and CDR2 are SEHNR and FQNEAQ (reference sequence). This chain's CDR3 is CASSPPGSYEQYF. The CDR3 nucleotides are TGTGCCAGCAGCCCCCCAGGATCCTACGAGCAGTACTTC.

This clone was seen a few times. The chain carries TRBV9 and TRBJ2-4; weak D call: TRBD1 (6 bases). The germline gives CDR1 SGDLS, CDR2 YYNGEE. Trimming took 3 bases from V and 5 from J, leaving 15 bases between them. The CDR3 extends over 15 amino acids. The CDR3 is CASSGGQGAQNIQYF. In DNA form, the CDR3 reads TGTGCCAGCAGCGGGGGACAAGGGGCCCAAAACATTCAGTACTTC.

The chain joins TRBV5-1 to TRBJ2-3, with 7 bases matching TRBD1. V gave up 0 bases and J gave up 0 bases; unmatched junction bases: 1. The length of the CDR3 is 15 residues. The germline V gene has CDR1 SGHRS and CDR2 YFSETQ. CDR3: CASSLVTGSTDTQYF. In DNA form, the CDR3 reads TGCGCCAGCAGCTTGGTGACAGGGAGCACAGATACGCAGTATTTT.

The J gene is TRBJ2-7, the V gene TRBV11-1; 9 positions match TRBD1. CDR3 size: 13 residues. The V gene's germline CDR1 is SGHAT and CDR2 FQDESV (reference sequence). After removal of 5 bases from V and 6 bases from J, the junction contained 5 bases not matched to a gene. The CDR3 DNA is TGTGCCAGCAGCGCAACAGGGGGCGGCGAGCAGTACTTC. This translates into CASSATGGGEQYF. The full variable domain, completed using reference TRBV11-1 and TRBJ2-7, is EAEVAQSPRYKITEKSQAVAFWCDPISGHATLYWYRQILGQGPELLVQFQDESVVDDSQLPKDRFSAERLKGVDSTLKIQPAELGDSAMYLCASSATGGGEQYFGPGTRLTVT.

This clone occurred a few times. The chain is built from TRBV27 and TRBJ2-3; the match to TRBD2 covers 16 bases. The CDR3 totals 17 residues. After removal of 7 bases from V and 2 bases from J, the junction contained 6 bases not matched to a gene. Per germline, CDR1 MNHEY and CDR2 SMNVEV (reference sequence). Written as DNA, the CDR3 is TGTGCCAGCACGGGACTAGCGGGAGGGCCCGACACAGATACGCAGTATTTT. Its protein is CASTGLAGGPDTDTQYF.

This clone appeared a single time. This chain joins TRBV29-1 and TRBJ2-7; a possible D gene is TRBD2 (6 bases). CDR3 length equals 14 residues. Germline V gene lookup returns CDR1 SQVTM and CDR2 ANQGSEA. The germline V and J ends were trimmed by 7 bases and 3 bases, with 19 bases remaining between them. The CDR3: CSAEGDPAGYEQYF. The CDR3 DNA follows: TGCAGCGCCGAAGGAGATCCAGCGGGCTACGAGCAGTACTTC.

The V call is TRBV6-5, the J call TRBJ2-1; TRBD1 matches 8 bases. CDR1 and CDR2 (germline): MNHEY, SVGAGI. V shed 2 bases, J shed 8 bases, and the junction held 11 bases outside the gene matches. The CDR3 length is 16 residues. The CDR3 protein is CASSYPIGQGKDEQFF. For the CDR3, the DNA is TGTGCCAGCAGTTACCCCATAGGACAGGGAAAGGATGAGCAGTTCTTC.

The genes are TRBV2 and TRBJ1-2; D is perhaps TRBD1 (5 bases). CDR3 length equals 14 residues. V was pared by 7 bases and J by 5 bases, with 17 bases between. Germline V gives CDR1 SNHLY, CDR2 FYNNEI. The CDR3 protein is CASTGGVGAYGYTF. CDR3 nucleotide sequence: TGTGCCAGCACTGGGGGGGTTGGGGCATATGGCTACACCTTC.

CDR3 bases: TGCGCCAGCAGCCCGGACTTCTCGACTAGCGGGAGGGCCGGGGTGACCCAGTACTTC. The encoded protein is CASSPDFSTSGRAGVTQYF. The V call is TRBV5-1, the J call TRBJ2-5; 14 bases are a match to TRBD2. This CDR3 is 19 amino acids long. Trimming at V came to 4 bases and at J to 7 bases, leaving 18 bases not matched to a gene. Germline V gene lookup returns CDR1 SGHRS and CDR2 YFSETQ.

The rearrangement uses TRBV15 and TRBJ1-1; D not certain. Germline CDR1 reads LNHNV; CDR2 reads YYDKDF (reference sequence). The ends were cut back, 1 base at V and 5 bases at J, with 5 bases in the middle. The CDR3 runs 12 residues. CDR3 in DNA: TGTGCCACCAGCAGAGCCCGGACTGAAGCTTTCTTT. This encodes CATSRARTEAFF.

This chain links TRBV9 with TRBJ1-2, with a tentative D call TRBD1 (6 bases). This CDR3 comprises 17 residues. V lost 0 bases and J 0 bases, leaving 15 bases between the germline ends. Germline CDR1 and CDR2: SGDLS and YYNGEE. The CDR3 region has the DNA TGTGCCAGCAGCGTAGAACCCGACAGGCGGACTAACTATGGCTACACCTTC. Encoded protein: CASSVEPDRRTNYGYTF.

The rearrangement uses TRBV19 and TRBJ2-7, with a possible D match to TRBD1 (6 bases). Germline CDR1 reads LNHDA; CDR2 reads SQIVND (reference sequence). V lost 5 bases and J 2 bases, leaving 13 bases between the germline ends. The CDR3 totals 14 residues. The CDR3 DNA reads as TGTGCCAGTAGTCAACAGGGTGGACCCTACGAGCAGTACTTC. This translates into CASSQQGGPYEQYF. The full variable domain, completed using reference TRBV19 and TRBJ2-7, is DGGITQSPKYLFRKEGQNVTLSCEQNLNHDAMYWYRQDPGQGLRLIYYSQIVNDFQKGDIAEGYSVSREKKESFPLTVTSAQKNPTAFYLCASSQQGGPYEQYFGPGTRLTVT.

This rearrangement joins TRBV19 to TRBJ2-7; 7 bases line up with TRBD1. Trimming removed 4 bases from V and 6 bases from J; junction bases left unmatched: 6. Germline V gene sequence: CDR1 LNHDA, CDR2 SQIVND (reference sequence). The length of the CDR3 is 13 residues. The CDR3 loop reads CASSTWRTGEQYF. The CDR3 DNA is TGTGCCAGTAGTACCTGGAGGACAGGCGAGCAGTACTTC.

This clone was counted between two and nine times. The chain joins TRBV6-5 to TRBJ1-6; the D is unclear. Germline values: CDR1 MNHEY, CDR2 SVGAGI. Trimming cost V 2 bases and J 3 bases, with 5 bases left between them. This CDR3 has 14 residues. The CDR3 spells CASSYSNYNSPLHF. CDR3 sequence (DNA): TGTGCCAGCAGTTACAGCAACTATAATTCACCCCTCCACTTT.